This record looks at one T cell receptor (beta chain) sequence and its context. Its cognate antigen has yet to be identified. Base-call qualities are not available, and no considerably larger clone is one nucleotide away. Hyperthyroidism patients were aged 18 to 65 years and newly diagnosed, with disease duration of less than 2 months. Exclusion was applied to patients with uncontrolled infections, other autoimmune diseases, pregnancy or lactation. Diagnoses were based on clinical symptoms, serum thyroxine and TRAb, thyroid ultrasound and orbital computed tomography. Blood from progressor patients was collected at the time of first diagnosis with hyperthyroidism, before any ophthalmopathy symptoms had appeared. Ficoll-Paque density gradient centrifugation was used to isolate PBMCs from around 10 ml of fresh peripheral blood. Progressor patients were first diagnosed with Graves' hyperthyroidism and then developed ophthalmopathy during follow-up. Total RNA was extracted with Trizol reagent, and quality was checked on an Agilent 2100 Bioanalyzer.

This sample was included in a study of T cells in Graves' hyperthyroidism and ophthalmopathy (dated by TCRdb to the late 2010s). The study in broad terms: Peripheral blood was collected at initial diagnosis, before any treatment. In addition, the study compared T-cell repertoires in thyroid tissue and in blood from six Graves' hyperthyroidism patients. Following sampling, methimazole starting at 30 mg daily was given to hyperthyroidism patients, and high-dose intravenous methylprednisolone was given to ophthalmopathy patients. The paper reports TCR Vbeta CDR3 sequencing of 130 to 150 peripheral blood samples: fewer than 50 ophthalmopathy, fewer than 80 hyperthyroidism and roughly 17 progressor patients. TCR V-J signatures able to tell the groups apart were searched for in a discovery cohort of some 97 patients, of whom approximately 40 had Graves' ophthalmopathy and roughly 57 had stable Graves' hyperthyroidism. The approximately 95 discovery patients were divided at random into training and test sets in a 7:3 ratio. Prospective prediction of ophthalmopathy was tested in an independent validation cohort of about 19 hyperthyroidism patients and around 16 patients who later progressed to ophthalmopathy. General study outcomes and caveats: In validation, progression to ophthalmopathy was predicted by the model with 70% to 71% sensitivity and 72% to 85% specificity, a median of about 6.8 months before onset. Most expanded thyroid clonotypes (frequency above 0.001) were also found in blood, which suggests that blood repertoires may mirror thyroid immune responses. Sample size was not statistically predetermined, and blinding of investigators to group allocation was not performed. A 13 V-J signature model separated ophthalmopathy from stable hyperthyroidism, with about 90% sensitivity and roughly 81% specificity in cross-validation and 80%/75% in testing.

TCR beta CDR3 regions were amplified from RNA transcripts. For the first round of RT-PCR on the TCR CDR3, the HTBI primer set was used together with the Qiagen OneStep RT-PCR kit. Libraries were constructed in a second round of multiplex PCR, after which size selection and purification were carried out. Paired-end sequencing of the libraries was performed with 100 bp reads on an Illumina HiSeq2000. In the source study's methods: SOAPnuke was used to process the raw data, with reads discarded if the reads contained adapters or uncalled bases, had a mean Phred below 15, or lacked an exact constant-primer or identifier match. High-quality paired reads were merged with COPE v1.2.5, and unique nucleotide sequences were defined as clonotypes. Clonotypes were aligned to IMGT TRBV, TRBD and TRBJ reference segments using MiTCR v1.1. Only V-J combinations with frequency above 0.0001, covering roughly 99% of repertoires, were analysed. The TCS score was defined as the ratio of F50 (clonal expansion) to E x V (chaos), calculated using BLOSUM62-based TCRdist between CDR3 peptides within each V-J. Welch's t-statistics and random forest reduced roughly 540 V-J features to around 14, which were used in a naive Bayes classifier (R e1071). The raw public reads went through TCRdb reprocessing: fastp at Q25, MiXCR clone calling, in-frame beta chains kept. Each CDR3 protein gets just one entry, which takes the most common genes and DNA from the rows behind it. For this entry, the V and J calls and clone size follow TCRdb and not the study's own pipeline. The sample contains about 360,000 distinct CDR3 sequences, roughly 14% of them found a single time. The ten largest clones capture around 30% of the sample.

V and J lose 4 bases and 0 bases, and a span of 10 bases separates them. CDR1 and CDR2 were assigned from the germline V gene as SGHTA and FQGNSA. The CDR3 sequence holds 16 residues, the cysteine and phenylalanine included. Only the CDR3 portion is preserved as DNA: 48 bases, with reading frame beginning at the first base. The TCR was taken from a young woman with Graves' hyperthyroidism that later progressed to Graves' ophthalmopathy. Sequenced input: blood. The sequence joins TRBV7-2 to TRBJ1-6; the D segment could be TRBD1, given 5 matching bases. The DNA reads TGTGCCAGCAGCTACAGGAGACGCTCCTATAATTCACCCCTCCACTTT. This codes for CASSYRRRSYNSPLHF.